The 28 T cell receptor beta chains below all came from one sample that was sequenced in a study of radiotherapy plus CTLA-4 blockade in lung cancer. Data came from immunoSEQ multiplex PCR; TCRdb stores just in-frame clones and leaves some out. The sample consists of 83,000 or so clones, about four fifths of them appearing once. Sequenced material: peripheral blood, taken from a patient treated with radiotherapy plus ipilimumab. These receptor sequences come from a human donor with non-small cell lung cancer who had stable disease on radiotherapy plus ipilimumab.

For this clone: Other DNA sequences in this sample translate to the same CDR3. The CDR3 DNA follows: TGTGCCAGCACTGCGAGCTCCTACGAGCAGTACTTC. Its translation: CASTASSYEQYF. V is TRBV28 and J is TRBJ2-7; D is unresolved. With 7 bases removed from V and 0 bases from J, the gap between germline ends came to 7 bases. The germline gives CDR1 MDHEN, CDR2 SYDVKM. CDR3 length: 12 amino acids.

This CDR3 reads CASSYHKQGGNTEAFF. CDR3 DNA sequence: TGTGCCAGCAGTTACCACAAACAGGGCGGGAACACTGAAGCTTTCTTT. The rearrangement joins TRBV6-5 to TRBJ1-1; D perhaps matches TRBD1 (6 bases). The CDR3 is made up of 16 amino acids. The V gene's germline CDR1 is MNHEY and CDR2 SVGAGI. Trimming removed 2 bases at V and 1 base at J, with 14 bases between.

The chain carries TRBV28 and TRBJ1-2; TRBD1 matches 10 bases. Germline values: CDR1 MDHEN, CDR2 SYDVKM. The V segment lost 9 bases and the J segment 4 bases; nucleotides outside the gene matches: 2. This CDR3 spans 12 amino acids. The CDR3: CASRTGGYGYTF. The DNA for the CDR3 is TGTGCCAGTCGGACAGGGGGCTATGGCTACACCTTC.

The CDR3 sequence is CASSSGQSEQYF. CDR3 DNA sequence: TGTGCCAGCTCATCGGGACAGAGCGAGCAGTACTTC. The rearrangement joins TRBV18 to TRBJ2-7, with TRBD1 identical over 7 bases. V lost 5 bases and J lost 6; bases outside the gene matches: 4. The CDR3 runs to 12 residues. Germline CDR1 KGHSH, CDR2 LQKENI.

The gene calls are TRBV5-4 and TRBJ2-1; D could derive from TRBD1 or TRBD2 (5 bases each). CDR1 and CDR2 from the germline V gene are SGHNT and YYREEE (reference sequence). CDR3 size: 15 residues. V lost 2 bases and J lost 0, with 9 bases in between. The CDR3 reads CASSLGTDSYNEQFF. CDR3 DNA sequence: TGTGCCAGCAGCTTAGGGACGGACTCCTACAATGAGCAGTTCTTC.

The genes are TRBV5-1 and TRBJ2-7; 9 bases are shared with TRBD2. Germline values: CDR1 SGHRS, CDR2 YFSETQ. With 2 bases clipped from V and 3 bases from J, the junction kept 9 bases outside the gene matches. The CDR3 contains 16 residues. DNA of the CDR3: TGCGCCAGCAGCTTAGTTAGCGGGAGCGCCTACTACGAGCAGTACTTC. It encodes CASSLVSGSAYYEQYF.

The chain carries TRBV6-5 and TRBJ1-5; D unresolved. The germline V and J ends were trimmed by 5 bases and 2 bases, with 10 bases remaining between them. The CDR3 sequence is 14 residues long. The germline CDR1 and CDR2 sequences are MNHEY and SVGAGI. CDR3: CASSGERGNQPQHF. DNA of the CDR3: TGTGCCAGCAGTGGGGAAAGAGGCAATCAGCCCCAGCATTTT.

The chain has TRBV27 and TRBJ2-7, with D uncertain. Germline CDR1 is MNHEY and CDR2 is SMNVEV (reference sequence). V dropped 3 bases and J dropped 0 bases, with 9 bases sitting between them. This CDR3 spans 14 amino acids. In DNA, the CDR3 is TGTGCCAGCAGTTTGACCACTCCCTCCTACGAGCAGTACTTC. As protein: CASSLTTPSYEQYF.

The V and J genes are TRBV5-1 and TRBJ2-6; 8 nucleotides agree with TRBD1. The CDR3 is 17 residues long. Germline trimming cut 0 bases from V and 2 bases from J; bases unmatched to any gene: 4. Germline CDR1 and CDR2: SGHRS and YFSETQ. This chain's CDR3 is CASSLVTGGTGANVLTF. CDR3 nucleotide sequence: TGCGCCAGCAGCTTGGTTACAGGGGGTACTGGGGCCAACGTCCTGACTTTC.

The chain couples TRBV27 to TRBJ1-5; no definite D call. CDR1 MNHEY and CDR2 SMNVEV come from the germline V gene (reference sequence). Trimming took off 6 bases at V and 5 bases at J, with 14 bases between the two ends. The CDR3 consists of 14 residues. CDR3 DNA sequence: TGTGCCAGCAGCTTGCGGGTTGGGGATCAGCCCCAGCATTTT. Protein product: CASSLRVGDQPQHF.

The genes are TRBV7-8 and TRBJ2-7; 9 bases align to TRBD1. Germline-derived CDR1 and CDR2 are SGHVS and FQNEAQ. After removal of 1 base from V and 6 bases from J, the junction contained 7 bases not matched to a gene. This CDR3 contains 15 residues. The CDR3 here is CASSLVQGAFGEQYF. The DNA for the CDR3 is TGTGCCAGCAGCTTAGTACAGGGGGCGTTTGGCGAGCAGTACTTC.

In this sample, this clone turned up once. V gene TRBV5-6 combines with J gene TRBJ2-6; no clear D gene. This CDR3 region has 14 residues. Germline CDR1 is SGHDT and CDR2 is YYEEEE. With 2 bases removed from V and 0 bases from J, the gap between germline ends came to 3 bases. CDR3 nucleotide sequence: TGTGCCAGCAGCTTTCGCTCTGGGGCCAACGTCCTGACTTTC. Translating it yields CASSFRSGANVLTF.

V gene TRBV30 combines with J gene TRBJ1-2; D remains ambiguous. Germline V gene lookup returns CDR1 GTSNPN and CDR2 SVGIG (reference sequence). V lost 8 bases and J 8 bases, leaving 21 bases between the germline ends. This CDR3 is built from 13 residues. In nucleotides, the CDR3 is TGTGCCGCTTATTCCCGGGCTCCCTTGGGCTACACCTTC. This translates into CAAYSRAPLGYTF.

The chain carries TRBV7-3 and TRBJ2-3, with D perhaps being TRBD1 or TRBD2 (5 bases each). V was shortened by 3 bases and J by 6 bases, with 10 bases between the two germline ends. Germline values: CDR1 SGHTA, CDR2 FQGTGA. This CDR3 is 13 amino acids long. CDR3 coding DNA: TGTGCCAGCAGCTTTGGGGGTCCCGATACGCAGTATTTT. Translation: CASSFGGPDTQYF.

The rearrangement joins TRBV9 to TRBJ1-2; 10 bases align to TRBD1. Trimming cost V 2 bases and J 3 bases; bases outside gene matches: 7. This CDR3 comprises 16 residues. The V gene's germline CDR1 is SGDLS and CDR2 YYNGEE. As DNA, the CDR3 is TGTGCCAGCAGCGTCGGACAGGGGGAAGTTTACTATGGCTACACCTTC. Its protein is CASSVGQGEVYYGYTF.

This chain joins TRBV7-3 and TRBJ2-5, with D possibly matching TRBD2 (6 bases). Germline V gene data show CDR1 as SGHTA and CDR2 as FQGTGA. The CDR3 sequence is 14 residues long. V shed 2 bases and J shed 5 bases, with 12 bases lying between them. The CDR3, as DNA: TGTGCCAGCAGCTTAGGTAGCGGAGGGGAGACCCAGTACTTC. This sequence encodes CASSLGSGGETQYF.

The chain is built from TRBV5-1 and TRBJ2-3; D may be TRBD1 or TRBD2 (6 bases each). CDR1 is SGHRS, CDR2 YFSETQ, per germline. Trimming cost V 3 bases and J 0 bases, with 17 bases left between them. The CDR3 spans 17 residues. The CDR3 DNA is TGCGCCAGCAGCTCGCCCGTAGGGGGGCGGAGCACAGATACGCAGTATTTT. Translating gives CASSSPVGGRSTDTQYF.

This rearrangement joins TRBV19 to TRBJ1-2; weak D call: TRBD1 (5 bases). V was trimmed by 6 bases and J by 2 bases, leaving 13 bases between them. The CDR3 contains 14 residues. CDR1 is LNHDA and CDR2 is SQIVND in the germline V gene (reference sequence). This CDR3 is CASRRGSRNYGYTF. DNA of the CDR3: TGTGCCAGTAGAAGGGGCAGTAGGAACTATGGCTACACCTTC.

This clone was counted only a few times. The chain carries TRBV6-6 and TRBJ2-7; D is undetermined. The CDR3 is 12 amino acids. CDR1 is MNHNY and CDR2 is SVGAGI in the germline V gene (reference sequence). V gave up 0 bases and J gave up 5 bases, with 5 bases separating them. The CDR3 DNA reads TGTGCCAGCAGTTACTCTGTAGACGAGCAGTACTTC. Amino acids: CASSYSVDEQYF.

This clone was counted a few times. The chain has TRBV4-2 and TRBJ2-4, with D possibly TRBD2 on 5 matching bases. The CDR3 runs to 15 residues. The V end lost 2 bases, the J end lost 8 bases, and 16 bases lay between the germline ends. Germline V gene sequence: CDR1 LGHNA, CDR2 YNFKEQ. The CDR3 region has the DNA TGTGCCAGCAGCCAATCTCGCGGGTCGGCGGACATTCAGTACTTC. This sequence encodes CASSQSRGSADIQYF.

This chain uses TRBV7-2 with TRBJ2-3; the D gene is possibly TRBD1 (6 bases). The CDR3 contains 18 residues. Trimming took 7 bases from V and 3 from J, leaving 26 bases between them. Germline V gene sequence: CDR1 SGHTA, CDR2 FQGNSA. CDR3 bases: TGTGCCAGCAAAGCTCTAGGGACACCCGGTGGGAAGACAGATACGCAGTATTTT. This encodes CASKALGTPGGKTDTQYF.

The V gene is TRBV7-2, the J gene TRBJ1-1; D perhaps matches TRBD1 (6 bases). This CDR3 has 12 amino acids. V dropped 4 bases and J dropped 10 bases, with 13 bases sitting between them. Germline assignment: CDR1 SGHTA and CDR2 FQGNSA. The chain's CDR3 is CASSSNRARAFF. The DNA of the CDR3 is TGTGCCAGCAGCTCCAACAGGGCTAGAGCTTTCTTT.

J is TRBJ1-2 and V is TRBV27; 10 nucleotides match TRBD1. V lost 6 bases and J lost 2; bases outside the gene matches: 3. This CDR3 is built from 14 residues. CDR1 and CDR2 (germline): MNHEY, SMNVEV (reference sequence). CDR3 protein: CASRRQGANYGYTF. In DNA form, the CDR3 reads TGTGCCAGCAGACGACAGGGGGCGAACTATGGCTACACCTTC.

The chain joins TRBV5-4 to TRBJ2-3; 7 positions match TRBD1. Germline values: CDR1 SGHNT, CDR2 YYREEE (reference sequence). The CDR3 has 15 residues. V trimming: 0 bases; J trimming: 1 base; junction bases outside the gene matches: 2. CDR3 sequence reads: CASSLAGTGTDTQYF. CDR3 DNA: TGTGCCAGCAGCTTGGCCGGGACAGGCACAGATACGCAGTATTTT. The entire variable domain, with the rest obtained from reference TRBV5-4 and TRBJ2-3, is as follows: ETGVTQSPTHLIKTRGQQVTLRCSSQSGHNTVSWYQQALGQGPQFIFQYYREEENGRGNFPPRFSGLQFPNYSSELNVNALELDDSALYLCASSLAGTGTDTQYFGPGTRLTVL.

The gene calls are TRBV6-6 and TRBJ2-3; D might be TRBD2 (6 bases). Germline V gene lookup returns CDR1 MNHNY and CDR2 SVGAGI (reference sequence). This CDR3 region has 16 residues. The V end lost 7 bases, the J end lost 2 bases, and 19 bases lay between the germline ends. CDR3 amino acids: CASTVGGLAHTDTQYF. The DNA of the CDR3 is TGTGCCAGCACCGTCGGGGGACTGGCGCACACAGATACGCAGTATTTT.

This chain connects TRBV28 to TRBJ1-2, with D perhaps TRBD1 (5 bases). CDR1 is MDHEN and CDR2 is SYDVKM in the germline V gene. The ends were cut back, 3 bases at V and 7 bases at J, with 9 bases in the middle. The CDR3 is 12 amino acids. This CDR3 is CASSFTGSGYTF. In DNA form, the CDR3 reads TGTGCCAGCAGTTTCACAGGAAGTGGCTACACCTTC.

The chain carries TRBV5-1 and TRBJ1-6; D gene uncertain. This CDR3 is built from 14 residues. Looked up from germline, CDR1 is SGHRS and CDR2 is YFSETQ. Between the trimmed V and J ends, which lost 0 bases and 5 bases, there was a span of 6 bases. In nucleotides, the CDR3 is TGCGCCAGCAGCTTGGAACAGCATAATTCACCCCTCCACTTT. This encodes CASSLEQHNSPLHF.

CDR3 region: CASSVQGNPGANVLTF. DNA of the CDR3: TGTGCCAGCAGCGTGCAGGGAAACCCTGGGGCCAACGTCCTGACTTTC. The chain has TRBV7-3 and TRBJ2-6, with D perhaps TRBD1 (5 bases). The CDR3 contains 16 residues. CDR1 SGHTA and CDR2 FQGTGA come from the germline V gene. Deletions cut 5 bases from V and 2 bases from J, with 13 bases between.